This T cell receptor (beta chain) was recorded in a study of blood T cell repertoires in COVID-19. About the research overall: The study drew acute and convalescent COVID-19 samples from the United States, Italy and Spain. PBMCs, B-cell-depleted T cells, or T cells were the source of the cDNA or gDNA that made up the material.

Authors' analysis steps: Reference gene primer amplification gave estimated nucleated cell counts. Clones were sequenced by immunoSEQ multiplex PCR, and TCRdb holds only the in-frame ones, with some missing. That table furnishes V, J and clone size, whereas the DNA furnished D and trimming. The profile shows around 200,000 clones, almost 90% of them singletons. V shed 6 bases and J 4 bases; nucleotides not matched to a gene: 15. CDR1 is MDHEN and CDR2 is SYDVKM in the germline V gene. The CDR3 contains 17 residues. This chain uses TRBV28 with TRBJ1-3; 7 nucleotides match TRBD1. Sequencing was done on a sample of peripheral blood. This clonotype was sampled from a man younger than 30 with active or convalescent COVID-19. In DNA, the CDR3 is TGTGCCAGCAGGCGGGACCTAACTACAGGGGCCGGAAACACCATATATTTT. It specifies CASRRDLTTGAGNTIYF. Filled out from reference TRBV28 and TRBJ1-3, the complete variable domain reads DVKVTQSSRYLVKRTGEKVFLECVQDMDHENMFWYRQDPGLGLRLIYFSYDVKMKEKGDIPEGYSVSREKKERFSLILESASTNQTSMYLCASRRDLTTGAGNTIYFGEGSWLTVV.